These 28 T cell receptor beta chains came from one sample sequenced in a study of shared clonotypes between healthy human individuals. Measured with immunoSEQ multiplex PCR; TCRdb has only the in-frame clones, and not every one. The sample carries a few hundred thousand clones, about 74% recorded once. Sequences were obtained from memory CD4+ T cells sorted from blood. The subset is: CD45RA-negative fraction. The origin of the receptors is a man under 40 in good health.

The V call is TRBV11-3, the J call TRBJ2-2; D perhaps matches TRBD2 (5 bases). The germline gives CDR1 SGHNT, CDR2 YENEEA. The V and J ends lost 5 bases and 2 bases respectively, with 12 bases between them. This CDR3 comprises 15 residues. CDR3 protein: CASSNGLLNTGELFF. The DNA for the CDR3 is TGTGCCAGCAGCAACGGACTGCTTAACACCGGGGAGCTGTTTTTT.

The chain is built from TRBV7-6 and TRBJ1-1; 10 bases map to TRBD1. The junction had 12 bases not matched to a gene; V was cut back by 2 bases and J by 6 bases. CDR1 SGHVS and CDR2 FNYEAQ come from the germline V gene. CDR3 length: 17 residues. In nucleotides, the CDR3 is TGTGCCAGCAGCTTACTGGGACAGGGGAATATTTGGCCTGAAGCTTTCTTT. Its protein is CASSLLGQGNIWPEAFF.

CDR3 residues: CASSSRSGEREAPGNEQFF. The CDR3 nucleotides read TGCGCCAGCAGCTCTAGGTCTGGAGAGCGGGAGGCCCCAGGGAATGAGCAGTTCTTC. The rearrangement uses TRBV5-1 and TRBJ2-1, with 9 bases identical to TRBD2. The CDR3 is 19 residues long. Trimming removed 3 bases from V and 7 bases from J; junction bases left unmatched: 20. In germline, CDR1 is SGHRS, CDR2 YFSETQ.

This clone was counted a few times. V is TRBV28 and J is TRBJ1-2; weak D call: TRBD1 (5 bases). The CDR3 contains 12 residues. Germline V gene lookup returns CDR1 MDHEN and CDR2 SYDVKM. Between the trimmed V and J ends, which lost 11 bases and 0 bases, there was a span of 10 bases. CDR3 residues: CAAKGTNYGYTF. DNA of the CDR3: TGTGCCGCGAAGGGGACTAACTATGGCTACACCTTC.

The chain links TRBV11-2 to TRBJ1-3; D unresolved. Per germline, CDR1 SGHAT and CDR2 FQNNGV. Deletions cut 3 bases from V and 6 bases from J, with 15 bases between. CDR3 length: 15 residues. This CDR3 is CASSFSSGGVNTIYF. CDR3 DNA: TGTGCCAGCAGCTTTTCCTCCGGCGGTGTAAACACCATATATTTT.

The gene calls are TRBV28 and TRBJ1-2, with D unresolved. Trimming cost V 2 bases and J 7 bases, with 14 bases left between them. Germline-derived CDR1 and CDR2 are MDHEN and SYDVKM. The CDR3 is 14 amino acids. CDR3 region: CASSLREGWGGYTF. The CDR3 nucleotides read TGTGCCAGCAGTTTAAGGGAGGGTTGGGGTGGCTACACCTTC.

With respect to this clone: With only one base between it and a far larger clone, this is likely a read error. The rearrangement links TRBV2 to TRBJ1-2; no reliable D call. Germline lookup yields CDR1 SNHLY and CDR2 FYNNEI. The CDR3 sequence is 13 residues long. The chain's CDR3 is CARSDVSGYGYTF. CDR3 bases: TGTGCCAGAAGTGACGTCTCCGGATACGGCTACACCTTC.

V usage is TRBV10-3 and J usage is TRBJ2-5; possible D gene TRBD1, 6 bases. V was cut by 8 bases and J by 14 bases, with 12 bases left in between. The CDR3 contains 9 residues. CDR1 ENHRY and CDR2 SYGVKD come from the germline V gene. The CDR3 sequence is CAIGEQGYF. DNA of the CDR3: TGTGCCATCGGAGAACAGGGTTACTTC.

This chain connects TRBV7-9 to TRBJ2-3, with 7 bases lining up with TRBD2. The CDR3 is made up of 17 amino acids. After removal of 3 bases from V and 1 base from J, the junction contained 10 bases not matched to a gene. From germline, CDR1 is SEHNR and CDR2 FQNEAQ (reference sequence). CDR3 protein: CASSLPTSVPGTDTQYF. CDR3 coding DNA: TGTGCCAGCAGCTTGCCCACTAGCGTTCCCGGCACAGATACGCAGTATTTT.

The chain has TRBV29-1 and TRBJ2-7; a possible D gene is TRBD2 (7 bases). The CDR3 covers 14 residues. Germline V gene data show CDR1 as SQVTM and CDR2 as ANQGSEA. The ends were cut back, 4 bases at V and 2 bases at J, with 15 bases in the middle. CDR3 DNA: TGCAGCGTTGGTCGGGGGGCGGTAGCCTACGAGCAGTACTTC. Translated, it gives CSVGRGAVAYEQYF.

The V call is TRBV11-2, the J call TRBJ2-1, with 7 positions matching TRBD1. The germline V gene has CDR1 SGHAT and CDR2 FQNNGV. The CDR3 is 14 amino acids. V shed 5 bases and J 7 bases; nucleotides not matched to a gene: 8. CDR3 nucleotides: TGTGCCAGCAGCCCCCGACAGGGTGGAAATGAGCAGTTCTTC. Translating gives CASSPRQGGNEQFF.

This clone ranks as medium-sized. This chain connects TRBV5-1 to TRBJ2-1; the match to TRBD2 covers 9 bases. The V segment lost 2 bases and the J segment 7 bases; nucleotides outside the gene matches: 7. Per the germline V gene, CDR1 is SGHRS and CDR2 is YFSETQ. The CDR3 consists of 15 residues. The CDR3 DNA reads TGCGCCAGCAGCTTCTCCGGGACTAGCCTGAATGAGCAGTTCTTC. This gives the protein CASSFSGTSLNEQFF.

The J gene is TRBJ2-3, the V gene TRBV29-1; a weak D match, TRBD1 (5 bases). CDR3 size: 14 residues. Germline CDR1 is SQVTM and CDR2 is ANQGSEA. V was clipped by 7 bases and J by 1 base, with 15 bases between them. For the CDR3, the DNA is TGCAGCGCTGGGGCGCACAAACGCACAGATACGCAGTATTTT. Translation gives CSAGAHKRTDTQYF.

The V call is TRBV28, the J call TRBJ2-7; TRBD1 is a possible D gene (6 bases). The CDR3 has 14 residues. CDR1 is MDHEN, CDR2 SYDVKM, per germline. Between the trimmed V and J ends, which lost 3 bases and 3 bases, there was a span of 12 bases. The CDR3 DNA is TGTGCCAGCAGTTTTCAGGGGCCCATCTACGAGCAGTACTTC. This codes for CASSFQGPIYEQYF. Drawing the rest from reference TRBV28 and TRBJ2-7, the complete variable domain is DVKVTQSSRYLVKRTGEKVFLECVQDMDHENMFWYRQDPGLGLRLIYFSYDVKMKEKGDIPEGYSVSREKKERFSLILESASTNQTSMYLCASSFQGPIYEQYFGPGTRLTVT.

This sequence joins TRBV9 and TRBJ2-1, with 9 bases lining up with TRBD2. Germline CDR1 SGDLS, CDR2 YYNGEE. This CDR3 is 15 amino acids long. V lost 0 bases and J lost 4; bases outside the gene matches: 2. CDR3 nucleotide sequence: TGTGCCAGCAGCGTAGACACTAGCGGGTACAATGAGCAGTTCTTC. Encoded protein: CASSVDTSGYNEQFF.

This chain links TRBV2 with TRBJ1-2, with a tentative D call TRBD1 (5 bases). The CDR3 contains 14 residues. CDR1 is SNHLY and CDR2 is FYNNEI in the germline V gene. V lost 3 bases, J lost 10 bases, and 18 bases lay in between. The CDR3 nucleotides are TGTGCCAGCAGTGAGGGACCGAAAATTATGACCTACACCTTC. Translating it yields CASSEGPKIMTYTF. The full variable domain, in which reference TRBV2 and TRBJ1-2 provide the parts outside the CDR3, is EPEVTQTPSHQVTQMGQEVILRCVPISNHLYFYWYRQILGQKVEFLVSFYNNEISEKSEIFDDQFSVERPDGSNFTLKIRSTKLEDSAMYFCASSEGPKIMTYTFGSGTRLTVV.

The V and J genes are TRBV5-1 and TRBJ2-1; the match to TRBD2 covers 11 bases. V was clipped by 0 bases and J by 7 bases; unmatched bases: 3. Germline lookup yields CDR1 SGHRS and CDR2 YFSETQ. There are 15 residues in the CDR3. The CDR3 here is CASSLGASGRNEQFF. The CDR3 nucleotides read TGCGCCAGCAGCTTGGGGGCTAGCGGGAGGAATGAGCAGTTCTTC.

The chain carries TRBV11-2 and TRBJ2-1; D ambiguous. Germline V gene sequence: CDR1 SGHAT, CDR2 FQNNGV. The V end was cut by 5 bases, the J end by 2 bases, with 13 bases between. The CDR3 is made up of 15 amino acids. CDR3 amino acids: CASSLTKPTYNEQFF. As DNA, the CDR3 is TGTGCCAGCAGCCTAACGAAGCCTACCTACAATGAGCAGTTCTTC. The full variable domain, with the rest looked up from reference TRBV11-2 and TRBJ2-1, is EAGVAQSPRYKIIEKRQSVAFWCNPISGHATLYWYQQILGQGPKLLIQFQNNGVVDDSQLPKDRFSAERLKGVDSTLKIQPAKLEDSAVYLCASSLTKPTYNEQFFGPGTRLTVL.

The chain employs TRBV20-1 and TRBJ2-1; D unresolved. CDR1 DFQATT and CDR2 SNEGSKA come from the germline V gene (reference sequence). The CDR3 consists of 11 residues. Trimming took 6 bases from V and 13 from J, leaving 16 bases between them. The CDR3, as DNA: TGCAGTGCCCCCAAGTGGGATAATCAGTTCTTC. Translated, it gives CSAPKWDNQFF.

V is TRBV7-2 and J is TRBJ2-3; 11 bases are a match to TRBD2. The CDR3 contains 18 residues. J was trimmed by 6 bases and V by 2 bases; bases with no gene match: 13. CDR1 and CDR2 (germline): SGHTA, FQGNSA. CDR3 sequence: CASSLRGGRGTSGDTQYF. CDR3 nucleotides: TGTGCCAGCAGCTTACGGGGCGGTCGAGGGACTAGCGGCGATACGCAGTATTTT.

This rearrangement joins TRBV18 to TRBJ2-5; 10 bases are shared with TRBD2. Trimming at V came to 3 bases and at J to 2 bases, leaving 3 bases not matched to a gene. Germline-derived CDR1 and CDR2 are KGHSH and LQKENI. This CDR3 region has 15 residues. The CDR3 here is CASSPLAGEQETQYF. CDR3 sequence (DNA): TGTGCCAGCTCACCGCTAGCGGGAGAACAAGAGACCCAGTACTTC.

This clone was recorded a few times. The V call is TRBV6-8, the J call TRBJ2-7; no clear D gene. The CDR3 spans 10 residues. V was shortened by 2 bases and J by 5 bases, with 1 base between the two germline ends. CDR1 and CDR2 (germline): MNHGY, SAAAGT. The CDR3 nucleotides are TGTGCCAGCAGTTACCACGAGCAGTACTTC. Protein sequence: CASSYHEQYF.

CDR3 in DNA: TGTGCCAGCAGCTTTTCGGTAGCCTACAATGAGCAGTTCTTC. This gives the protein CASSFSVAYNEQFF. V usage is TRBV7-9 and J usage is TRBJ2-1; D uncertain. Germline V gene data show CDR1 as SEHNR and CDR2 as FQNEAQ (reference sequence). This CDR3 comprises 14 residues. Trimming stripped 3 bases from V and 2 bases from J, with 8 bases between.

The J gene is TRBJ2-6, the V gene TRBV29-1, with 9 nucleotides matching TRBD1. Germline CDR1 SQVTM, CDR2 ANQGSEA. The CDR3 totals 17 residues. Germline trimming cut 6 bases from V and 0 bases from J; bases unmatched to any gene: 9. The CDR3 sequence: CSVGGQGLGSGANVLTF. Here the CDR3 DNA reads TGCAGCGTAGGGGGACAGGGATTGGGCTCTGGGGCCAACGTCCTGACTTTC.

This sequence joins TRBV18 and TRBJ1-5; 9 bases match TRBD1. The CDR3 is 15 residues long. Germline V gene sequence: CDR1 KGHSH, CDR2 LQKENI. Trimming at V came to 5 bases and at J to 6 bases, leaving 8 bases not matched to a gene. DNA of the CDR3: TGTGCCAGCTCAGGGGACAGGGCGTTCAGTCAGCCCCAGCATTTT. Protein sequence: CASSGDRAFSQPQHF. Together with reference TRBV18 and TRBJ1-5, the CDR3 gives the full variable domain: NAGVMQNPRHLVRRRGQEARLRCSPMKGHSHVYWYRQLPEEGLKFMVYLQKENIIDESGMPKERFSAEFPKEGPSILRIQQVVRGDSAAYFCASSGDRAFSQPQHFGDGTRLSIL.

The genes are TRBV11-3 and TRBJ2-1; 8 bases line up with TRBD1. The CDR3 runs to 15 residues. Germline V lookup: CDR1 SGHNT, CDR2 YENEEA. Germline trimming cut 4 bases from V and 0 bases from J; bases unmatched to any gene: 2. CDR3 region: CASSSGQDSYNEQFF. CDR3 nucleotides: TGTGCCAGCAGCTCGGGACAGGACTCCTACAATGAGCAGTTCTTC.

The V gene is TRBV19, the J gene TRBJ2-2; 7 nucleotides line up with TRBD1. V gave up 5 bases and J gave up 0 bases; unmatched junction bases: 12. CDR3 size: 18 residues. Germline V gives CDR1 LNHDA, CDR2 SQIVND (reference sequence). In nucleotides, the CDR3 is TGTGCCAGTAGTCAGATCACGTTTGGGACAGCGAACACCGGGGAGCTGTTTTTT. It is translated as CASSQITFGTANTGELFF.

CDR3 region: CASIMTGMGNTEAFF. In DNA, the CDR3 is TGTGCCAGCATTATGACAGGGATGGGGAACACTGAAGCTTTCTTT. This chain connects TRBV27 to TRBJ1-1; 7 positions agree with TRBD1. The CDR3 sequence is 15 residues long. CDR1 is MNHEY and CDR2 is SMNVEV in the germline V gene (reference sequence). With V trimmed by 7 bases and J by 1 base, 9 bases remained unmatched.